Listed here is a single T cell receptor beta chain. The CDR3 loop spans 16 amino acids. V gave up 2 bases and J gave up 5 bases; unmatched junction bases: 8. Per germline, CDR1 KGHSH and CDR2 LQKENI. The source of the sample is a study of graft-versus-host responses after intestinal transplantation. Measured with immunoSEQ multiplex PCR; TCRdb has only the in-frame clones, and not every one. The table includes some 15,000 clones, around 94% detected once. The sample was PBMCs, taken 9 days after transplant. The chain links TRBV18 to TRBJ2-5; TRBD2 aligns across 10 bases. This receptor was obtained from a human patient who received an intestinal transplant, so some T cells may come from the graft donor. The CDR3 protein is CASSPSGLAVRETQYF. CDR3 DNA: TGTGCCAGCTCACCAAGTGGACTAGCGGTGAGGGAGACCCAGTACTTC.